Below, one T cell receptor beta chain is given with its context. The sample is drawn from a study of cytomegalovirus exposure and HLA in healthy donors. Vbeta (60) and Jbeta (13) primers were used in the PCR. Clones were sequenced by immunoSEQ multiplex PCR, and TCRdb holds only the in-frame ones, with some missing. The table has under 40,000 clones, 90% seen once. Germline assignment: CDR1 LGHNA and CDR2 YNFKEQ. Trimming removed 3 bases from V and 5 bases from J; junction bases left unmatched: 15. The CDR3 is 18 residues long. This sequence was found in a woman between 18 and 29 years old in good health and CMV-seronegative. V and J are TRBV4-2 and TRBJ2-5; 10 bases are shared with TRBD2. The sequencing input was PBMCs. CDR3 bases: TGTGCCAGCAGCCAGGCCCCGGATCTAGCGGGAGATTGGGAGACCCAGTACTTC. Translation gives CASSQAPDLAGDWETQYF.